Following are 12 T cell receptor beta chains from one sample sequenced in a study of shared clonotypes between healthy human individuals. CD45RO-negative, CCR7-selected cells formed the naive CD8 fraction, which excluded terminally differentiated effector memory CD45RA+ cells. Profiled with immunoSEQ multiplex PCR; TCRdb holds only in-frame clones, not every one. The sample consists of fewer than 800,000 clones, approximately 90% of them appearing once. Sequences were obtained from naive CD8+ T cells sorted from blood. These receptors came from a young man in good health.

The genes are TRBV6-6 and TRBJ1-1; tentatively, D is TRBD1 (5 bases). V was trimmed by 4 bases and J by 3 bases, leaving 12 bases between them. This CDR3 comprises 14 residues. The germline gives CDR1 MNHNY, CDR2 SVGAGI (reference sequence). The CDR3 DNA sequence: TGTGCCAGCAGTTTGTACAGGTCTGACACTGAAGCTTTCTTT. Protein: CASSLYRSDTEAFF.

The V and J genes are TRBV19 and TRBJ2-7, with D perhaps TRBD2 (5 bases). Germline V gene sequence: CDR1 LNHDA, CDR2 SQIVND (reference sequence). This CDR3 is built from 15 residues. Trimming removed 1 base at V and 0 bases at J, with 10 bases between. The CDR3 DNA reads TGTGCCAGTAGTATAGGAGCGGTGAGCTCCTACGAGCAGTACTTC. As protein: CASSIGAVSSYEQYF.

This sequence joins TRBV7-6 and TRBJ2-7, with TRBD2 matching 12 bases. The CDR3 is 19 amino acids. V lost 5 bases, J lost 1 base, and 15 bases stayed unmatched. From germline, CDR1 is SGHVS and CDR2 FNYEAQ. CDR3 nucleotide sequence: TGTGCCAGCAGCCCATACCTTAGACTAGCGGGAGATAGTTCCTACGAGCAGTACTTC. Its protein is CASSPYLRLAGDSSYEQYF.

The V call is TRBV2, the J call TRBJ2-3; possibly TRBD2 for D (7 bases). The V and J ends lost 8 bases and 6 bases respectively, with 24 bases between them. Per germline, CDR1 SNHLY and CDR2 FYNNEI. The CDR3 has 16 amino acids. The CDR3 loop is CASSWGQAGDLDTQYF. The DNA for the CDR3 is TGTGCCAGCTCATGGGGGCAGGCGGGGGATCTGGATACGCAGTATTTT.

The CDR3: CASGDFFRQPASDTEAFF. The CDR3 bases are TGTGCCAGCGGCGATTTCTTCCGGCAGCCCGCCTCGGACACTGAAGCTTTCTTT. The V gene is TRBV7-9, the J gene TRBJ1-1; D is undetermined. The germline V and J ends were trimmed by 8 bases and 3 bases, with 28 bases remaining between them. CDR1 and CDR2 from the germline V gene are SEHNR and FQNEAQ (reference sequence). This CDR3 contains 18 residues.

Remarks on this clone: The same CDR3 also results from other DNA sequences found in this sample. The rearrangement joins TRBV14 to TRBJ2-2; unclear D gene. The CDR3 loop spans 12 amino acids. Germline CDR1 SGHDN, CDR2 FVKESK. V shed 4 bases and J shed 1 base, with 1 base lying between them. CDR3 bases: TGTGCCAGCAGCCTGAACACCGGGGAGCTGTTTTTT. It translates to CASSLNTGELFF.

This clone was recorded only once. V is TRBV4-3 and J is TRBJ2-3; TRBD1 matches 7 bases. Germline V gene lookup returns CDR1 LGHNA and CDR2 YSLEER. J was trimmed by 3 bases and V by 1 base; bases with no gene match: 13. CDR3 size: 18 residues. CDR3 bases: TGCGCCAGCAGCCAAGCCCGGGTAACAGGGGTGTGGACAGATACGCAGTATTTT. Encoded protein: CASSQARVTGVWTDTQYF.

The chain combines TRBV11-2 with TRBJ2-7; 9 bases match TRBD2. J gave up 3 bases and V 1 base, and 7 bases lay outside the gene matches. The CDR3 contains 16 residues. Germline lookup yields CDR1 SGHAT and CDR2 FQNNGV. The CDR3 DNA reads TGTGCCAGCAGCTTAGTTGGTCTAGCGGGGCTCTACGAGCAGTACTTC. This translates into CASSLVGLAGLYEQYF.

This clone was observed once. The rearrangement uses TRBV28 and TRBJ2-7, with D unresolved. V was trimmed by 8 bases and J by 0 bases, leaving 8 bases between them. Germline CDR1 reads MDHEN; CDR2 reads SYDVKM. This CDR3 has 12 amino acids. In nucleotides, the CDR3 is TGTGCCAGCGAGTCCACCTCCTACGAGCAGTACTTC. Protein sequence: CASESTSYEQYF.

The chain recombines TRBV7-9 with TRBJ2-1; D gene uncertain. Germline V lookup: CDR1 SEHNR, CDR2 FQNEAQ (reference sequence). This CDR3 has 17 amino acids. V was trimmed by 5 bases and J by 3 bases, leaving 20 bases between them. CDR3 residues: CASSPRRVGSYYNEQFF. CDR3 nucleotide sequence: TGTGCCAGCAGCCCCAGAAGAGTGGGATCGTACTACAATGAGCAGTTCTTC.

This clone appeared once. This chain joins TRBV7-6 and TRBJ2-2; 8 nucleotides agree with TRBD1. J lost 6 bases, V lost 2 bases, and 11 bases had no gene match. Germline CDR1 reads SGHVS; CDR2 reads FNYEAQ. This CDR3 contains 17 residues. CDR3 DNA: TGTGCCAGCAGCTTACCTTTTGGGACAGGCGATGCCGGGGAGCTGTTTTTT. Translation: CASSLPFGTGDAGELFF.

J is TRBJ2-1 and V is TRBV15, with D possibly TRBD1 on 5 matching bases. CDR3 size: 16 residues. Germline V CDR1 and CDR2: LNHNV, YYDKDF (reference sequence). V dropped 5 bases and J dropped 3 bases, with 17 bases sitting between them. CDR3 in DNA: TGTGCCACCAGCTGGGGCGGTGGGTTCCTCTACAATGAGCAGTTCTTC. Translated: CATSWGGGFLYNEQFF.